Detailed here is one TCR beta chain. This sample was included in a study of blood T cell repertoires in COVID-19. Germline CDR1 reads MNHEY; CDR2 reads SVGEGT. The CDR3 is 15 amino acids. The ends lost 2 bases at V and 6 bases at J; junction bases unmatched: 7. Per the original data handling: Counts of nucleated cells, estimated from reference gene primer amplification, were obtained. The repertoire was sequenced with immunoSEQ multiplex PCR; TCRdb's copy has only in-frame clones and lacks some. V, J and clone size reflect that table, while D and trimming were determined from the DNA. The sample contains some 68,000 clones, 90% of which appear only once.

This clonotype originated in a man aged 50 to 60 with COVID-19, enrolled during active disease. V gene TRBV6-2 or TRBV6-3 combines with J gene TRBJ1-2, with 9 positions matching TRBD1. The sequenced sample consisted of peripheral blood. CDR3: CASSYNTGGIDGYTF. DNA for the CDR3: TGTGCCAGCAGTTACAATACAGGGGGCATCGATGGCTACACCTTC.